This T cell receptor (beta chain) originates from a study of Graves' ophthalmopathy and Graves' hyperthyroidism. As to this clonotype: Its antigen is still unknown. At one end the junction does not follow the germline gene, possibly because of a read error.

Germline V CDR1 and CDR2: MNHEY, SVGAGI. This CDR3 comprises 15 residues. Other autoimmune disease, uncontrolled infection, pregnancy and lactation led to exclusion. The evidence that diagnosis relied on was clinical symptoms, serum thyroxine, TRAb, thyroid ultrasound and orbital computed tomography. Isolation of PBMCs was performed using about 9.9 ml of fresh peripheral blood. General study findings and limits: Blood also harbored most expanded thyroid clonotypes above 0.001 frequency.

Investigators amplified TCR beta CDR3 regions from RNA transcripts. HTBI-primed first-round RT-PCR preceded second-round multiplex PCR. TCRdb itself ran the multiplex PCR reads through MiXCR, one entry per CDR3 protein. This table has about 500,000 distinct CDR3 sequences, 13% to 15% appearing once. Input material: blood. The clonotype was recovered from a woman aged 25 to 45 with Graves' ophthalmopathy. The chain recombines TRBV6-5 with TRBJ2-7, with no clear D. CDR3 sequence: CSSSYLKGNSYEQYF. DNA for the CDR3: TGTTCCAGCAGTTACTTAAAAGGGAACTCCTACGAGCAGTACTTC.